This TCR beta chain was identified during a study of T cells in Graves' hyperthyroidism and ophthalmopathy. As for this clonotype: Antigen: not known.

Newly diagnosed patients aged 18 to 65 had hyperthyroidism of under 2 months' duration. The PBMCs were taken from less than 11 ml of fresh peripheral blood. From RNA transcripts, TCR beta CDR3 regions were amplified. An initial round of RT-PCR targeting the TCR CDR3 relied on the HTBI primer set. From the multiplex PCR reads, TCRdb called clonotypes with MiXCR, one entry per CDR3 protein. The repertoire has around 440,000 distinct CDR3 sequences, around 16% of them found once; the top ten carry approximately 14%. Germline assignment: CDR1 DFQATT and CDR2 SNEGSKA (reference sequence). The CDR3 contains 15 residues. Trimming at V came to 0 bases and at J to 5 bases, leaving 6 bases not matched to a gene. General study points: Appearing also in blood were most of the thyroid clonotypes expanded above 0.001. Ophthalmopathy cases were set apart from stable hyperthyroidism by a 13 V-J model.

The chain couples TRBV20-1 to TRBJ2-2; 7 bases are shared with TRBD2. The sequenced sample was blood. The receptor's source is a woman aged 18 to 35 with Graves' hyperthyroidism. The CDR3 loop is CSARDLAGETGELFF. The CDR3 bases are TGCAGTGCTAGAGATCTGGCGGGGGAAACCGGGGAGCTGTTTTTT.